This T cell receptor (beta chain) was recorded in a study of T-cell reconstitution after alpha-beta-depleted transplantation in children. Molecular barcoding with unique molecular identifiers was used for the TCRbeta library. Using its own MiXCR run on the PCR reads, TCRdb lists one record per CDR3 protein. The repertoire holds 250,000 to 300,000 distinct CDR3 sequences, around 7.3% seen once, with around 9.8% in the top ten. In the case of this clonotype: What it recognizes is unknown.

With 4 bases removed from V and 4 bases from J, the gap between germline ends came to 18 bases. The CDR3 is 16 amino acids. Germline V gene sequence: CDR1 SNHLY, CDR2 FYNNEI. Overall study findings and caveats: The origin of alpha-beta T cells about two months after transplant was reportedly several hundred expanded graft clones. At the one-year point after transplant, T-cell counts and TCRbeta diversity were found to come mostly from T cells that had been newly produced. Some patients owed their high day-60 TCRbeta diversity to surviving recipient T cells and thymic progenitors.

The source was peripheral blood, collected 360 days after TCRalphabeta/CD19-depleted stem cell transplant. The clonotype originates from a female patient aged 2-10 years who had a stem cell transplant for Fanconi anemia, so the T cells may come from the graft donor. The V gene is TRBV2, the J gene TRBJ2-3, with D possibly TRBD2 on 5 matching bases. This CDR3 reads CASSVYNGIEADTQYF. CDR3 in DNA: TGTGCCAGCAGTGTTTATAACGGGATAGAGGCAGATACGCAGTATTTT.